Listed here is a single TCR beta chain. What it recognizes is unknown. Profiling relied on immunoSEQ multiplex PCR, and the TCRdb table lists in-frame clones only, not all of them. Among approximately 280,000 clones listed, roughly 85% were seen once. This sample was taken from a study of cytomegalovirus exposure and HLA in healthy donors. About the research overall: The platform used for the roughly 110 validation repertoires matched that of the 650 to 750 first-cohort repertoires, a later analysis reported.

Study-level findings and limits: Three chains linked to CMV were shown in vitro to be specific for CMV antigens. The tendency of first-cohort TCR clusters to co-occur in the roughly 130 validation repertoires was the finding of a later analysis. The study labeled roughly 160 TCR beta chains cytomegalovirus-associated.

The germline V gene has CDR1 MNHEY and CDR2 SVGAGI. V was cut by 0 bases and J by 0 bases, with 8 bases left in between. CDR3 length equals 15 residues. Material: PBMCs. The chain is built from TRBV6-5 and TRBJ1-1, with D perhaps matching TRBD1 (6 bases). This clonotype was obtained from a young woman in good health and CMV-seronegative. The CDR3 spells CASSYSRQVNTEAFF. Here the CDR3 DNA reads TGTGCCAGCAGTTACTCTCGACAGGTGAACACTGAAGCTTTCTTT.